These 9 T cell receptor beta chains share one sample of origin, sequenced in a study of high-grade serous ovarian cancer treatment subgroups (TCRdb year 2021). Library preparation used the immunoSEQ multiplex PCR assay. TCRdb carries this immuneACCESS record with in-frame sequences only. Its versions omit some clonotypes, under half of them owing to an unresolved V gene in the studies checked, with the rest unexplained. The sample table records some 300 clones; around 73% of these occur just once. The leading ten clones occupy 15% to 20% of the sample. The tumor samples were collected prior to definitive surgery or chemotherapy. The sample comprised tumor tissue. The source of these receptors is a human donor with high-grade serous ovarian cancer.

V and J are TRBV30 and TRBJ2-1; TRBD2 matches at 7 bases. The CDR3 is made up of 14 amino acids. J lost 10 bases, V lost 4 bases, and 13 bases had no gene match. Germline CDR1 reads GTSNPN; CDR2 reads SVGIG (reference sequence). The CDR3, as DNA: TGTGCCTGGAACTGGGGGGGACGGGGATCGGAGCAGTTCTTC. It specifies CAWNWGGRGSEQFF.

This chain uses TRBV21-1 with TRBJ1-4; the table calls TRBD1, which could not be checked here. TRBV21-1 is a pseudogene segment. This CDR3 region has 20 residues. CDR3 in amino acids: CASSKALSRKSGRGDEKLFF. The DNA for the CDR3 is TGTGCCAGCAGCAAAGCGCTTTCGCGGAAGTCGGGCAGGGGAGATGAAAAACTGTTTTTT.

This clone was counted once. V usage is TRBV30 and J usage is TRBJ2-3; 9 bases map to TRBD1. The CDR3 runs to 13 residues. Germline V gene lookup returns CDR1 GTSNPN and CDR2 SVGIG (reference sequence). Trimming at V came to 8 bases and at J to 4 bases, leaving 7 bases not matched to a gene. This CDR3 is CAGGTGYSDTQYF. As DNA, the CDR3 is TGTGCCGGGGGGACAGGGTATTCAGATACGCAGTATTTT.

This chain uses TRBV13 with TRBJ2-3, with 15 bases fitting TRBD2. CDR1 and CDR2 (germline): PRHDT, FYEKMQ (reference sequence). Unmatched junction bases numbered 8, after V lost 6 bases and J lost 4 bases. This CDR3 region has 17 residues. The CDR3 is CASRRTSGGALADTQYF. CDR3 DNA sequence: TGTGCCAGCAGACGGACTAGCGGGGGGGCCCTAGCAGATACGCAGTATTTT. Complete variable domain (other parts from reference TRBV13 and TRBJ2-3): AAGVIQSPRHLIKEKRETATLKCYPIPRHDTVYWYQQGPGQDPQFLISFYEKMQSDKGSIPDRFSAQQFSDYHSELNMSSLELGDSALYFCASRRTSGGALADTQYFGPGTRLTVL.

CDR3 in amino acids: CAWSVDSGEQYF. CDR3 DNA: TGTGCCTGGAGTGTTGACAGTGGGGAGCAGTACTTC. The J gene is TRBJ2-7, the V gene TRBV30, with a weak D call TRBD1 (5 bases). Germline assignment: CDR1 GTSNPN and CDR2 SVGIG (reference sequence). Trimming pared 0 bases from V and 7 bases from J, leaving 10 bases between. The CDR3 covers 12 residues.

Note on this clone: The same CDR3 also results from other DNA sequences found in this sample. The chain combines TRBV6-5 with TRBJ2-7; 10 bases align to TRBD2. Trimming removed 3 bases from V and 0 bases from J; junction bases left unmatched: 5. CDR3 length: 16 amino acids. Germline V gives CDR1 MNHEY, CDR2 SVGAGI. CDR3 bases: TGTGCCAGCAGTTATTCCACTAGCGGGGTCTCCTACGAGCAGTACTTC. As protein: CASSYSTSGVSYEQYF.

The chain uses TRBV23-1 and TRBJ2-5, with TRBD1 matching 9 bases. The tail of the sequence fits TRBJ2-7 better, so the J call may be wrong. TRBV23-1 is treated as an ORF (open reading frame) with a function not yet certain. This CDR3 comprises 15 residues. The chain's CDR3 is CASSQSQGAAYEQYF. The CDR3 region has the DNA TGCGCCAGCAGTCAATCACAGGGGGCGGCCTACGAGCAGTACTTC.

The table lists this clone with a count of one. The chain uses TRBV19 and TRBJ2-1; D may be TRBD2 (6 bases). The CDR3 is made up of 15 amino acids. The V and J ends lost 5 bases and 0 bases respectively, with 11 bases between them. Germline V lookup: CDR1 LNHDA, CDR2 SQIVND (reference sequence). As DNA, the CDR3 is TGTGCCAGTAGTCCTCTGGACTACTCCTACAATGAGCAGTTCTTC. Its translation: CASSPLDYSYNEQFF.

V is TRBV6-1 and J is TRBJ2-1; weak D call: TRBD1 (7 bases). CDR3 length: 17 amino acids. The V end lost 1 base, the J end lost 3 bases, and 16 bases lay between the germline ends. Germline CDR1 MNHNS, CDR2 SASEGT. CDR3 nucleotide sequence: TGTGCCAGCAGTGAAGGGTACGGAGGGGGCCACTACAATGAGCAGTTCTTC. It specifies CASSEGYGGGHYNEQFF.